This T cell receptor beta chain was documented in a study of regulatory T cells in long-lasting Graves disease. The study, taken as a whole, reports: The TCR repertoire of persistent Graves' patients was less diverse than that of newly diagnosed ones.

At least ten counts were recorded for this clonotype. Its target is unknown. Time point noted: newly diagnosed GD, antithyroid drugs for less than 3 months. RNA extracted from PBMCs served as the sequencing template. V was trimmed by 2 bases and J by 4 bases, leaving 8 bases between them. This CDR3 has 13 residues. The germline gives CDR1 MDHEN, CDR2 SYDVKM. Library construction for TCR beta used iRepertoire HTBI primers and Arm-PCR of CDR3 regions. TCRdb re-called the multiplex PCR reads through MiXCR, storing one row per CDR3 protein. This sample yields roughly 430,000 distinct CDR3 sequences, of which approximately 16% are seen a single time; roughly 10% belongs to the top ten. These sequences were also reported in another study, on T cells in Graves' hyperthyroidism and ophthalmopathy. In that study: The majority of expanded thyroid clonotypes above 0.001 also appeared in blood.

This receptor was taken from a woman aged 25 to 39 with Graves disease. This specimen consisted of peripheral blood mononuclear cells (PBMCs), obtained at new diagnosis, from a patient treated with antithyroid drugs. V usage is TRBV28 and J usage is TRBJ1-2; D gene unclear. CDR3 sequence: CASSLRTGYGYTF. CDR3 DNA sequence: TGTGCCAGCAGTTTAAGGACGGGCTATGGCTACACCTTC.